This T cell receptor beta chain emerged from a study of blood T cell repertoires in COVID-19. Study at large: From the United States, Italy and Spain came samples of acute and convalescent COVID-19. In each case, the material was cDNA or gDNA derived from T cells, B-cell-depleted T cells, or PBMCs.

Trimming left V 10 bases short and J 4 bases short, with 19 bases between. Germline CDR1 is MDHEN and CDR2 is SYDVKM. The CDR3 has 14 amino acids. Authors' methods: The authors estimated nucleated cell counts from reference gene primer amplification. Generated by immunoSEQ multiplex PCR, the TCRdb table keeps only in-frame clones and is missing some. V, J and clone size derive from that table, while D and trimming were established from the DNA sequence. The sample contains a few hundred thousand clones, roughly 90% of which appear only once. The Seattle patients joined while their infection was active and were tracked longitudinally afterward.

The rearrangement joins TRBV28 to TRBJ1-2, with D possibly TRBD1 on 6 matching bases. The sequenced sample was peripheral blood. The source is a woman under 40 with COVID-19, enrolled during active disease. In DNA form, the CDR3 reads TGTGCCACCACCCTGGACAGCTCTTTCTATGGCTACACCTTC. Translation: CATTLDSSFYGYTF.